What follows are 9 T cell receptor beta chains derived from one specimen sequenced in a study of OX40 agonist ivuxolimab in advanced cancers. Here immunoSEQ multiplex PCR was the method, and the copy in TCRdb shows in-frame clones only, minus some. The table lists more than 45,000 clones, about nine tenths of them singletons, with about 12% in the top ten. The starting material was CD4+ or CD8+ T cells sorted from blood, obtained in a trial of the OX40 agonist ivuxolimab. Receptor source: an adult with an advanced solid tumor such as melanoma, head and neck, liver or kidney cancer.

The chain carries TRBV27 and TRBJ2-1; D remains unclear. Deletions cut 4 bases from V and 3 bases from J, with 13 bases between. CDR3 size: 15 residues. Germline V lookup: CDR1 MNHEY, CDR2 SMNVEV (reference sequence). The CDR3 coding sequence is TGTGCCAGCAGTTCCATCGCATCCCTCTACAATGAGCAGTTCTTC. This gives the protein CASSSIASLYNEQFF.

The chain links TRBV7-8 to TRBJ2-2, with a tentative D call TRBD2 (5 bases). The V gene lost 0 bases and the J gene lost 3 bases, with 11 bases spanning the gap. Germline V gene data show CDR1 as SGHVS and CDR2 as FQNEAQ. The CDR3 has 16 amino acids. This CDR3 is CASSLATDLYTGELFF. In nucleotides, the CDR3 is TGTGCCAGCAGCTTAGCGACGGACTTATACACCGGGGAGCTGTTTTTT. Based on the CDR3 plus reference TRBV7-8 and TRBJ2-2, the full variable domain is GAGVSQSPRYKVAKRGQDVALRCDPISGHVSLFWYQQALGQGPEFLTYFQNEAQLDKSGLPSDRFFAERPEGSVSTLKIQRTQQEDSAVYLCASSLATDLYTGELFFGEGSRLTVL.

The CDR3 nucleotides read TGTGCCAGTAGTATTGGGTCTTGGGAGGCGGCTGAGCAGTTCTTC. This gives the protein CASSIGSWEAAEQFF. The J gene is TRBJ2-1, the V gene TRBV19; D perhaps matches TRBD2 (6 bases). V was trimmed by 3 bases and J by 9 bases, leaving 18 bases between them. The CDR3 totals 15 residues. CDR1 is LNHDA, CDR2 SQIVND, per germline (reference sequence).

The chain couples TRBV9 to TRBJ1-1; D is ambiguous. Per the germline V gene, CDR1 is SGDLS and CDR2 is YYNGEE. V lost 2 bases and J lost 2, with 13 bases in between. The CDR3 has 15 amino acids. CDR3 region: CASSVWEGVNTEAFF. The CDR3 DNA follows: TGTGCCAGCAGCGTGTGGGAAGGAGTTAACACTGAAGCTTTCTTT. Drawing the rest from reference TRBV9 and TRBJ1-1, the complete variable domain is DSGVTQTPKHLITATGQRVTLRCSPRSGDLSVYWYQQSLDQGLQFLIQYYNGEERAKGNILERFSAQQFPDLHSELNLSSLELGDSALYFCASSVWEGVNTEAFFGQGTRLTVV.

The chain recombines TRBV28 with TRBJ2-7, with a weak D call TRBD2 (5 bases). V lost 5 bases, J lost 1 base, and 18 bases lay in between. The germline V gene encodes CDR1 MDHEN and CDR2 SYDVKM. This CDR3 comprises 16 residues. CDR3 protein: CASSPLAGFSSYEQYF. The DNA of the CDR3 is TGTGCCAGCAGTCCCCTCGCGGGCTTCAGTTCCTACGAGCAGTACTTC.

This clone is medium-sized within its sample. The V call is TRBV5-1, the J call TRBJ1-1; no definite D call. The CDR3 length is 12 residues. Germline V gives CDR1 SGHRS, CDR2 YFSETQ. Trimming shortened V by 2 bases and J by 1 base, and 3 bases separated the two germline ends. This CDR3 reads CASSFQNTEAFF. The CDR3 coding sequence is TGCGCCAGCAGCTTCCAGAACACTGAAGCTTTCTTT.

V gene TRBV4-1 combines with J gene TRBJ2-1, with 8 bases fitting TRBD1. The V gene end was trimmed by 6 bases and the J gene end by 0 bases; junction bases not matched to a gene: 4. This CDR3 region has 15 residues. CDR1 and CDR2 from the germline V gene are MGHRA and YSYEKL. CDR3 protein: CASSWTGSSYNEQFF. Here the CDR3 DNA reads TGCGCCAGCAGTTGGACAGGGAGCTCCTACAATGAGCAGTTCTTC.

The genes are TRBV13 and TRBJ2-2; D gene uncertain. The germline CDR1 and CDR2 sequences are PRHDT and FYEKMQ (reference sequence). The CDR3 is made up of 12 amino acids. The V and J ends lost 4 bases and 3 bases respectively, with 3 bases between them. The CDR3 protein is CASSSHTGELFF. Here the CDR3 DNA reads TGTGCCAGCAGCTCACACACCGGGGAGCTGTTTTTT.

The CDR3 coding sequence is TGTGCCAGCAGCTTAGAACTAGCGGGGTACGAGCAGTACGTC. Translated, it gives CASSLELAGYEQYV. This sequence joins TRBV11-2 and TRBJ2-7; 10 bases map to TRBD2. The ends lost 0 bases at V and 4 bases at J; junction bases unmatched: 0. The germline V gene has CDR1 SGHAT and CDR2 FQNNGV. The CDR3 extends over 14 amino acids.